The 23 T cell receptor beta chains presented below share a single source sample, sequenced in a study of OX40 agonist ivuxolimab in advanced cancers. Clones were read by immunoSEQ multiplex PCR, and TCRdb kept only the in-frame ones, dropping some. Among tens of thousands of clones, just over 90% were seen once, and the ten largest hold 2% to 2.5%. This specimen was CD4+ or CD8+ T cells sorted from blood, taken in a trial of the OX40 agonist ivuxolimab. The source of these receptors is an adult with an advanced solid tumor such as melanoma, head and neck, liver or kidney cancer.

The count of this clone is one. This chain uses TRBV27 with TRBJ2-7; D may be TRBD2 (5 bases). Per the germline V gene, CDR1 is MNHEY and CDR2 is SMNVEV (reference sequence). The ends were cut back, 3 bases at V and 5 bases at J, with 14 bases in the middle. The CDR3 is 14 residues long. The CDR3 spells CASSFSSEADEQYF. CDR3 nucleotide sequence: TGTGCCAGCAGTTTCTCCTCAGAAGCGGACGAGCAGTACTTC.

The V call is TRBV10-3, the J call TRBJ2-7; 11 nucleotides line up with TRBD2. Germline V gene lookup returns CDR1 ENHRY and CDR2 SYGVKD. After removal of 2 bases from V and 2 bases from J, the junction contained 2 bases not matched to a gene. The CDR3 runs to 15 residues. CDR3 in DNA: TGTGCCATCAGTGAGGTAGCGGGGGGGACCTACGAGCAGTACTTC. This encodes CAISEVAGGTYEQYF.

The chain links TRBV6-1 to TRBJ1-2, with 10 bases lining up with TRBD1. This CDR3 has 14 amino acids. Germline V gene lookup returns CDR1 MNHNS and CDR2 SASEGT. Trimming cost V 6 bases and J 8 bases; bases outside gene matches: 9. CDR3 amino acids: CASRSGQGRGGYTF. The CDR3 DNA sequence: TGTGCCAGCAGGTCGGGACAGGGGAGGGGCGGCTACACCTTC.

The genes are TRBV2 and TRBJ2-3; 7 bases are a match to TRBD2. The CDR3 runs to 14 residues. V lost 0 bases and J lost 9; bases outside the gene matches: 6. Germline assignment: CDR1 SNHLY and CDR2 FYNNEI. The CDR3 DNA follows: TGTGCCAGCAGTGAAGCTCCCTGGCGGGGGACGCAGTATTTT. This codes for CASSEAPWRGTQYF.

This clone was counted a few times. V is TRBV6-6 and J is TRBJ2-7; no firm D call. CDR1 MNHNY and CDR2 SVGAGI come from the germline V gene (reference sequence). The CDR3 loop spans 12 amino acids. V shed 6 bases and J shed 1 base, with 7 bases lying between them. The CDR3 region has the DNA TGTGCCAGCAGCCGAGGTTCCTACGAGCAGTACTTC. As protein: CASSRGSYEQYF.

The rearrangement uses TRBV30 and TRBJ2-7; no clear D. This CDR3 region has 14 residues. Germline loops: CDR1 GTSNPN, CDR2 SVGIG (reference sequence). The V end lost 0 bases, the J end lost 2 bases, and 11 bases lay between the germline ends. The DNA for the CDR3 is TGTGCCTGGAGTGTAGGCGGCAGTACCTACGAGCAGTACTTC. Its translation is CAWSVGGSTYEQYF.

This chain links TRBV7-2 with TRBJ2-4; 10 nucleotides match TRBD2. The CDR3 spans 18 residues. The junction had 8 bases not matched to a gene; V was cut back by 3 bases and J by 0 bases. Germline V gene data show CDR1 as SGHTA and CDR2 as FQGNSA. CDR3 sequence reads: CASSLPSGGITAKNIQYF. The DNA for the CDR3 is TGTGCCAGCAGCTTGCCTAGCGGGGGTATCACAGCCAAAAACATTCAGTACTTC.

The chain carries TRBV23-1 and TRBJ1-5, with 9 bases that match TRBD1. TRBV23-1 is known as an ORF, though its function is uncertain. The V and J ends lost 4 bases and 6 bases, in that order; junction bases with no gene match: 4. The CDR3 runs to 14 residues. As DNA, the CDR3 is TGCGCCAGCAGTCGTAGACAGGGGGGTCAGCCCCAGCATTTT. Translating gives CASSRRQGGQPQHF.

The rearrangement uses TRBV7-9 and TRBJ2-7; D is ambiguous. CDR3 length equals 13 residues. Germline assignment: CDR1 SEHNR and CDR2 FQNEAQ (reference sequence). Trimming left V 5 bases short and J 2 bases short, with 10 bases between. CDR3 nucleotide sequence: TGTGCCAGCAGCAAGGCCCTACCCTACGAGCAGTACTTC. This gives the protein CASSKALPYEQYF.

The rearrangement joins TRBV5-4 to TRBJ2-7; TRBD1 matches 7 bases. The CDR3 has 14 residues. V dropped 3 bases and J dropped 5; count of bases not matched to a gene: 8. CDR1 and CDR2 (germline): SGHNT, YYREEE (reference sequence). The CDR3 DNA follows: TGTGCCAGCAGCTACCGGGGACAGCAAAACGAGCAGTACTTC. Translating it yields CASSYRGQQNEQYF.

The chain recombines TRBV5-6 with TRBJ1-2, with D unresolved. The CDR3 consists of 14 residues. The germline V gene encodes CDR1 SGHDT and CDR2 YYEEEE. Between the trimmed V and J ends, which lost 4 bases and 4 bases, there was a span of 14 bases. CDR3 in DNA: TGTGCCAGCAGCGCGGCGGGAACCGTCTATGGCTACACCTTC. Amino acids: CASSAAGTVYGYTF.

The chain joins TRBV5-6 to TRBJ2-3, with no clear D. Deletions cut 7 bases from V and 2 bases from J, with 11 bases between. In germline, CDR1 is SGHDT, CDR2 YYEEEE. The CDR3 covers 13 residues. In nucleotides, the CDR3 is TGTGCCAGCTCGCCGGCAGCCACAGATACGCAGTATTTT. Residues: CASSPAATDTQYF.

The CDR3: CASSFGTGDYEQFF. CDR3 DNA sequence: TGCGCCAGCAGCTTCGGGACAGGGGACTATGAGCAGTTCTTC. The rearrangement links TRBV5-1 to TRBJ2-1; 10 bases map to TRBD1. CDR1 is SGHRS and CDR2 is YFSETQ in the germline V gene. CDR3 size: 14 residues. V shed 2 bases, J shed 8 bases, and the junction held 4 bases outside the gene matches.

The rearrangement joins TRBV28 to TRBJ2-7, with TRBD1 matching over 9 bases. Germline CDR1 MDHEN, CDR2 SYDVKM. The CDR3 loop spans 15 amino acids. The J segment lost 6 bases and the V segment lost 8 bases, leaving 14 bases of the junction unmatched. The CDR3 DNA reads as TGTGCCAGCGTGCAGCCCGGGACAGGGAGGACCGAGCAGTACTTC. Translation: CASVQPGTGRTEQYF.

This chain uses TRBV18 with TRBJ1-4; possibly TRBD1 for D (6 bases). This CDR3 is built from 18 residues. V was pared by 4 bases and J by 0 bases, with 18 bases between. Germline values: CDR1 KGHSH, CDR2 LQKENI. CDR3 loop: CASSLRGGALATNEKLFF. CDR3 coding DNA: TGTGCCAGCTCACTACGTGGGGGCGCCCTTGCAACTAATGAAAAACTGTTTTTT.

This chain connects TRBV28 to TRBJ2-7, with D uncertain. CDR1 and CDR2 (germline): MDHEN, SYDVKM. This CDR3 has 14 amino acids. The germline V and J ends were trimmed by 10 bases and 3 bases, with 19 bases remaining between them. CDR3 DNA: TGTGCCACTCTACCCGGTGGGCTTCACTACGAGCAGTACTTC. It translates to CATLPGGLHYEQYF.

The V call is TRBV4-2, the J call TRBJ1-1; D is undetermined. The CDR3 length is 15 residues. Deletions cut 4 bases from V and 2 bases from J, with 14 bases between. Germline assignment: CDR1 LGHNA and CDR2 YNFKEQ. The CDR3 DNA is TGTGCCAGCAGCCTATCCTGGACCTTTAACACTGAAGCTTTCTTT. Translating gives CASSLSWTFNTEAFF.

This clone was found a few times. The rearrangement uses TRBV7-2 and TRBJ1-6; D remains ambiguous. Per the germline V gene, CDR1 is SGHTA and CDR2 is FQGNSA. The CDR3 length is 12 residues. Trimming took off 4 bases at V and 7 bases at J, with 5 bases between the two ends. CDR3 in amino acids: CASSSSNSPLHF. For the CDR3, the DNA is TGTGCCAGCAGCTCCTCGAATTCACCCCTCCACTTT.

The chain uses TRBV5-1 and TRBJ1-4; TRBD1 is a possible D gene (5 bases). The germline V and J ends were trimmed by 1 base and 6 bases, with 16 bases remaining between them. Germline CDR1 reads SGHRS; CDR2 reads YFSETQ. CDR3 length: 16 amino acids. CDR3 sequence: CASSLRGDGVDEKLFF. The CDR3 DNA reads TGCGCCAGCAGCTTGAGAGGGGATGGGGTTGATGAAAAACTGTTTTTT.

The chain recombines TRBV7-3 with TRBJ2-5; 7 nucleotides agree with TRBD2. CDR1 and CDR2 from the germline V gene are SGHTA and FQGTGA. The CDR3 spans 15 residues. J gave up 7 bases and V 5 bases, and 13 bases lay outside the gene matches. CDR3 nucleotides: TGTGCCAGCAGCCCCACGGGGGGTAGCGAGGGGACCCAGTACTTC. This translates into CASSPTGGSEGTQYF.

The chain uses TRBV10-2 and TRBJ1-3, with no clear D. The germline CDR1 and CDR2 sequences are WSHSY and SAAADI. CDR3 length equals 12 residues. The V end was cut by 6 bases, the J end by 2 bases, with 5 bases between. CDR3 protein: CASRSTGNTIYF. The DNA for the CDR3 is TGCGCCAGCAGATCGACTGGAAACACCATATATTTT.

The V call is TRBV7-2, the J call TRBJ2-6; D gene uncertain. The V gene's germline CDR1 is SGHTA and CDR2 FQGNSA. The CDR3 is 15 residues long. Trimming took off 8 bases at V and 4 bases at J, with 15 bases between the two ends. The CDR3 DNA reads TGTGCCAGCGATACAGTCCCGACCGGGGCCAACGTCCTGACTTTC. It encodes CASDTVPTGANVLTF. Looking up the rest from reference TRBV7-2 and TRBJ2-6 gives the full variable domain: GAGVSQSPSNKVTEKGKDVELRCDPISGHTALYWYRQSLGQGLEFLIYFQGNSAPDKSGLPSDRFSAERTGGSVSTLTIQRTQQEDSAVYLCASDTVPTGANVLTFGAGSRLTVL.

Comment on this clone: A junction end diverges from the germline sequence, so it may reflect a read error. The DNA of the CDR3 is TGCGCCAGCAGTTTGGAGCGGGGCCAGGAGACCCAGTACTTC. Translating gives CASSLERGQETQYF. This rearrangement joins TRBV5-1 to TRBJ2-5; 7 bases are shared with TRBD2. CDR3 size: 14 residues. Germline V gene lookup returns CDR1 SGHRS and CDR2 YFSETQ.